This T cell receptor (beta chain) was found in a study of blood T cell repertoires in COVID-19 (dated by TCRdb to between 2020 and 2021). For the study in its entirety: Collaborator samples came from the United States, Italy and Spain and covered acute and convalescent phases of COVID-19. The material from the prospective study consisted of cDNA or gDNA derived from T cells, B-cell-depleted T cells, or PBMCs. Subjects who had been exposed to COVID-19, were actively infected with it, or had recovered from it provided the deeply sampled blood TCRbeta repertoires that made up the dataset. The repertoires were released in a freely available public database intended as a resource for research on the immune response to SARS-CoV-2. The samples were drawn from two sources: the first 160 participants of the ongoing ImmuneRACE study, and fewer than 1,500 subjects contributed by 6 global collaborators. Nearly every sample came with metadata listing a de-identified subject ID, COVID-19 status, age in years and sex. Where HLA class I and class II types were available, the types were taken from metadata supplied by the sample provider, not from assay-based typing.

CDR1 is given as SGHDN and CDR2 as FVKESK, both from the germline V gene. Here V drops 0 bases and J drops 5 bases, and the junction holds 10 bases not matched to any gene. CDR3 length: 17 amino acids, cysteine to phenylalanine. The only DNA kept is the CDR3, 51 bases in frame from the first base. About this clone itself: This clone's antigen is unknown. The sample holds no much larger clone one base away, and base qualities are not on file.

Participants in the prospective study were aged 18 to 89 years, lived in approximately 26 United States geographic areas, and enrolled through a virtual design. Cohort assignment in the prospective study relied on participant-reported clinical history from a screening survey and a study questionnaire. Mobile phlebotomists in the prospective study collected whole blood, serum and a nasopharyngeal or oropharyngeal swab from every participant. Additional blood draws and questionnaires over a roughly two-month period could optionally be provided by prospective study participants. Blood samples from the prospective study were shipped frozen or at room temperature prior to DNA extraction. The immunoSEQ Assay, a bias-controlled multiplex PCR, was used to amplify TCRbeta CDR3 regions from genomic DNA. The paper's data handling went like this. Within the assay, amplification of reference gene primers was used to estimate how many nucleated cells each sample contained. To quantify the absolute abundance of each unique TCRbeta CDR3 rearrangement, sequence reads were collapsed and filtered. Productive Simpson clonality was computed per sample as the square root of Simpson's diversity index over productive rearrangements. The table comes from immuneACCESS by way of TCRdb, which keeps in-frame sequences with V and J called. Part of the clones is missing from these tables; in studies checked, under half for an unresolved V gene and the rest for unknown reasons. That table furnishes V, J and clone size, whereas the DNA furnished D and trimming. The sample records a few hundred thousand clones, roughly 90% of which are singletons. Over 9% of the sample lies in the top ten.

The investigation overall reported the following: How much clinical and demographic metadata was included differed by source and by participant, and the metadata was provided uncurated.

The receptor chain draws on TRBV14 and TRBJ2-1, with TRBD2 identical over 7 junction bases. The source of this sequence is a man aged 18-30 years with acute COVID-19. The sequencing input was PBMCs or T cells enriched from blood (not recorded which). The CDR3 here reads CASSQDRGSNFNNEQFF. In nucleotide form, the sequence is TGTGCCAGCAGCCAAGATCGCGGGAGCAATTTTAACAATGAGCAGTTCTTC.